The T cell receptor (beta chain) described here comes from a study of T-cell reconstitution after alpha-beta-depleted transplantation in children. The study's findings and limits: Diversity of TCRbeta at day 60 was high in some patients, arising from surviving recipient T cells and thymic progenitors. Newly produced T cells mostly accounted for T-cell counts and diversity one year post-transplant. After transplant, at about two months, alpha-beta T cells were reportedly derived from several hundred expanded graft clones.

Germline V gives CDR1 DFQATT, CDR2 SNEGSKA (reference sequence). The V end lost 6 bases, the J end lost 3 bases, and 13 bases lay between the germline ends. CDR3 size: 13 residues. Remarks on this clonotype: The antigen remains undetermined.

The library targeted TCRbeta and was prepared with unique molecular identifiers. Each CDR3 protein gets one entry after TCRdb re-called the PCR reads with MiXCR. The table lists 450,000 to 600,000 distinct CDR3 sequences, approximately 12% of them singletons, with over 2% in the top ten. The sequence derives from a male patient between 5 and 17 years old who had a stem cell transplant for acute myeloid leukemia, so the T cells may come from the graft donor. This specimen consisted of PBMCs, mostly from graft donor cells, obtained 360 days after TCRalphabeta/CD19-depleted stem cell transplant. The chain recombines TRBV20-1 with TRBJ2-3, with D unclear. CDR3 region: CSASIEVTDTQYF. Here the CDR3 DNA reads TGCAGTGCCTCCATTGAGGTTACAGATACGCAGTATTTT.